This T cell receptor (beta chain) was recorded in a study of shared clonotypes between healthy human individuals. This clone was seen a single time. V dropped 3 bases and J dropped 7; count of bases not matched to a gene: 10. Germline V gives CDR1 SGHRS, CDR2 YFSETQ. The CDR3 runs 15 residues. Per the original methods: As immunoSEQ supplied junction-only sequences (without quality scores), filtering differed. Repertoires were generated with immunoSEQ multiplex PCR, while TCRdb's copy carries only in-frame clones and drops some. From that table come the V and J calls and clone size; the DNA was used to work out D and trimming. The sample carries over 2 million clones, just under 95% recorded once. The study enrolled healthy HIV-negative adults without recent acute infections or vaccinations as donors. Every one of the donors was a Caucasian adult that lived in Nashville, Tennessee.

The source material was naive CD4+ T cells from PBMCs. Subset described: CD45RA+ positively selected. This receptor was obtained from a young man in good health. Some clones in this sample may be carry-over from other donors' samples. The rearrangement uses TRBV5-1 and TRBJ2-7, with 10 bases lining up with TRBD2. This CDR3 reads CASSYSGRSLGEQYF. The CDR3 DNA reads TGCGCCAGCAGCTATAGCGGGAGGAGTCTGGGGGAGCAGTACTTC.